This T cell receptor beta chain was identified during a study of Ad26.COV2.S vaccination and SARS-CoV-2 variants. Trimming took off 4 bases at V and 4 bases at J, with 14 bases between the two ends. This CDR3 contains 14 residues. The germline CDR1 and CDR2 sequences are SGHKS and YYEKEE (reference sequence). This sample's treatment: around 19 received Ad26.COV2.S at low or high dose, single or two shots; 5 received placebo; per-sample allocation not given. Vaccine and placebo recipients were sampled on day 63 after the first injection. The individual, an adult aged 18-55 years, was a donor in Boston. In regard to this clone: Other DNA sequences of this sample code for an identical CDR3.

The protocol was immunoSEQ multiplex PCR, while the TCRdb copy is restricted to in-frame clones and leaves out a portion. This table holds 360,000 or so clones, around nine tenths found once. This clonotype was obtained from a person between 18 and 65 years old who received the Ad26.COV2.S COVID-19 vaccine or a placebo. Source: peripheral blood, taken in a trial of Ad26.COV2.S vaccine versus placebo. The rearrangement joins TRBV5-5 to TRBJ2-5; TRBD1 is a possible D gene (5 bases). This CDR3 is CASSPIGQGETQYF. DNA of the CDR3: TGTGCCAGCAGCCCTATAGGGCAGGGAGAGACCCAGTACTTC.